These 15 T cell receptor beta chains were sequenced from one sample in a study of cytomegalovirus exposure and HLA in healthy donors. It was with 60 Vbeta and 13 Jbeta primers that the PCR ran. Method: immunoSEQ multiplex PCR; TCRdb's copy keeps in-frame clones and lacks some. The profile shows tens of thousands of clones, 60% to 80% of them singletons. Sample: PBMCs. Receptors originate from a woman aged 40 to 50 in good health and CMV-seronegative.

The DNA of the CDR3 is TGCAGCGGTAGATTGAACACTGAAGCTTTCTTT. This translates into CSGRLNTEAFF. The genes are TRBV29-1 and TRBJ1-1, with D unresolved. V was clipped by 7 bases and J by 0 bases, with 6 bases between them. From germline, CDR1 is SQVTM and CDR2 ANQGSEA. This CDR3 is built from 11 residues.

This chain links TRBV28 with TRBJ2-1, with 14 bases matching TRBD2. V lost 6 bases and J lost 7; bases outside the gene matches: 11. The CDR3 is 17 amino acids. CDR1 is MDHEN, CDR2 SYDVKM, per germline. The CDR3, as DNA: TGTGCCAGCAGCACCCGGACTAGCGGGAGGTTACGGAATGAGCAGTTCTTC. This translates into CASSTRTSGRLRNEQFF.

The chain links TRBV2 to TRBJ2-7; D perhaps matches TRBD2 (7 bases). The CDR3 covers 14 residues. CDR1 SNHLY and CDR2 FYNNEI come from the germline V gene. V was trimmed by 9 bases and J by 2 bases, leaving 17 bases between them. CDR3 amino acids: CASIGGDVTYEQYF. As DNA, the CDR3 is TGTGCCAGTATAGGGGGGGATGTTACCTACGAGCAGTACTTC.

This clone was picked up one time. The chain employs TRBV18 and TRBJ2-5; 7 bases are a match to TRBD2. With the DNA end fitting TRBJ2-7 better, the J assignment may be wrong. CDR3 size: 15 residues. The germline gives CDR1 KGHSH, CDR2 LQKENI. This CDR3 is CASSPQRDQAYEQYF. The CDR3, as DNA: TGTGCCAGCTCACCACAGCGGGACCAGGCCTACGAGCAGTACTTC.

The V gene is TRBV6-5, the J gene TRBJ1-6; 7 bases are shared with TRBD1. Germline assignment: CDR1 MNHEY and CDR2 SVGAGI. V lost 3 bases and J lost 6; bases outside the gene matches: 8. The CDR3 has 16 amino acids. CDR3 in DNA: TGTGCCAGCAGTTATTTCACGGGACAGTTTAATTCACCCCTCCACTTT. It codes for CASSYFTGQFNSPLHF.

This sequence joins TRBV25-1 and TRBJ1-2, with D possibly matching TRBD1 (6 bases). The CDR3 has 14 amino acids. Germline V lookup: CDR1 MGHDK, CDR2 SYGVNS. The V end was cut by 5 bases, the J end by 4 bases, with 14 bases between. This CDR3 reads CASSTTQGTYGYTF. As DNA, the CDR3 is TGTGCCAGCAGTACGACACAGGGAACCTATGGCTACACCTTC.

CDR3 sequence (DNA): TGTGCCAGCAGTGGGGGGGTAGCGGACACCGGGGAGCTGTTTTTT. Translating it yields CASSGGVADTGELFF. The chain uses TRBV6-1 and TRBJ2-2; tentatively, D is TRBD2 (6 bases). The CDR3 covers 15 residues. The V gene lost 4 bases and the J gene lost 3 bases, with 12 bases spanning the gap. Germline assignment: CDR1 MNHNS and CDR2 SASEGT.

This clone counts as medium-sized. This rearrangement joins TRBV25-1 to TRBJ1-5; 7 nucleotides agree with TRBD1. This CDR3 contains 14 residues. The germline CDR1 and CDR2 sequences are MGHDK and SYGVNS. Unmatched junction bases numbered 7, after V lost 4 bases and J lost 7 bases. CDR3 sequence reads: CASSGQGIRQPQHF. The CDR3 DNA sequence: TGTGCCAGCAGTGGACAGGGAATACGACAGCCCCAGCATTTT. The full variable domain, with the rest looked up from reference TRBV25-1 and TRBJ1-5, is EADIYQTPRYLVIGTGKKITLECSQTMGHDKMYWYQQDPGMELHLIHYSYGVNSTEKGDLSSESTVSRIRTEHFPLTLESARPSHTSQYLCASSGQGIRQPQHFGDGTRLSIL.

V gene TRBV7-9 combines with J gene TRBJ2-7; 9 nucleotides match TRBD2. The CDR3 consists of 15 residues. CDR1 is SEHNR and CDR2 is FQNEAQ in the germline V gene (reference sequence). The J segment lost 3 bases and the V segment lost 5 bases, leaving 8 bases of the junction unmatched. The DNA of the CDR3 is TGTGCCAGCAGCCCCCGACTAGCGGTGAACTACGAGCAGTACTTC. Translated, it gives CASSPRLAVNYEQYF.

As DNA, the CDR3 is TGTGCCAGCAGCTATCAGGGGTCACAGAACACTGAAGCTTTCTTT. As protein: CASSYQGSQNTEAFF. The chain carries TRBV7-9 and TRBJ1-1, with D tentatively TRBD1 (6 bases). This CDR3 is 15 amino acids long. Germline-derived CDR1 and CDR2 are SEHNR and FQNEAQ (reference sequence). Trimming took off 4 bases at V and 1 base at J, with 13 bases between the two ends.

V gene TRBV5-6 combines with J gene TRBJ1-1, with 7 bases identical to TRBD1. The CDR3 consists of 15 residues. Unmatched junction bases numbered 9, after V lost 7 bases and J lost 0 bases. From germline, CDR1 is SGHDT and CDR2 YYEEEE. CDR3 sequence reads: CASQTGTDMNTEAFF. Here the CDR3 DNA reads TGTGCCAGCCAAACCGGGACAGACATGAACACTGAAGCTTTCTTT.

Only a few counts were recorded for this clone. V usage is TRBV5-1 and J usage is TRBJ1-3; 12 bases match TRBD1. CDR1 is SGHRS, CDR2 YFSETQ, per germline. The CDR3 loop spans 17 amino acids. The J segment lost 7 bases and the V segment lost 0 bases, leaving 8 bases of the junction unmatched. The CDR3 is CASSLEGTGGVANTIYF. CDR3 nucleotides: TGCGCCAGCAGCTTGGAAGGGACAGGGGGCGTCGCGAACACCATATATTTT.

The V gene is TRBV7-9, the J gene TRBJ2-5, with 7 bases aligning to TRBD1. Unmatched junction bases numbered 11, after V lost 5 bases and J lost 2 bases. The V gene's germline CDR1 is SEHNR and CDR2 FQNEAQ (reference sequence). The CDR3 loop spans 16 amino acids. The CDR3 DNA is TGTGCCAGCAGCCCCGGACAGGCCGACCTGCAAGAGACCCAGTACTTC. Amino acids: CASSPGQADLQETQYF. Full variable domain (rest looked up from reference TRBV7-9 and TRBJ2-5): DTGVSQNPRHKITKRGQNVTFRCDPISEHNRLYWYRQTLGQGPEFLTYFQNEAQLEKSRLLSDRFSAERPKGSFSTLEIQRTEQGDSAMYLCASSPGQADLQETQYFGPGTRLLVL.

The rearrangement links TRBV6-6 to TRBJ2-7; TRBD2 agrees at 11 bases. From germline, CDR1 is MNHNY and CDR2 SVGAGI (reference sequence). With 0 bases clipped from V and 3 bases from J, the junction kept 4 bases outside the gene matches. The CDR3 extends over 16 amino acids. CDR3 sequence (DNA): TGTGCCAGCAGTTACTCTACTAGCGGGAGCATCTACGAGCAGTACTTC. This translates into CASSYSTSGSIYEQYF.

In DNA, the CDR3 is TGTGCCACCCAGAAGAGCGGGAGGGCCCTCGGTGAGACCCAGTACTTC. This gives the protein CATQKSGRALGETQYF. This rearrangement joins TRBV5-6 to TRBJ2-5; TRBD2 matches at 10 bases. The V segment lost 9 bases and the J segment 5 bases; nucleotides outside the gene matches: 16. The V gene's germline CDR1 is SGHDT and CDR2 YYEEEE. CDR3 length equals 16 residues.